This T cell receptor beta chain was documented in a study of siplizumab effects on memory and regulatory T cells. Regarding this clone: The antigen remains undetermined.

Trimming shortened V by 4 bases and J by 3 bases, and 12 bases separated the two germline ends. Germline values: CDR1 KGHSH, CDR2 LQKENI. The CDR3 has 14 amino acids. Measured with immunoSEQ multiplex PCR; TCRdb has only the in-frame clones, and not every one. The sample shows 100,000 to 120,000 clones, roughly 92% of them seen only once. Study conclusions and caveats: Proliferating Tregs' suppressive function in siplizumab cultures went unconfirmed. Among alloreactive clones, only a minor fraction mapped to unstimulated subsets. Under siplizumab, an average roughly 69% of mappable alloreactive CD4+ clones were Treg-derived, compared with around 25% in controls.

This sequence was found in a human donor in good health. The chain links TRBV18 to TRBJ1-2; D gene unclear. The sample was CD4+ T cells sorted from blood. CDR3 nucleotides: TGTGCCAGCTCACTCACCCCGGGTGACTATGGCTACACCTTC. It is translated as CASSLTPGDYGYTF.